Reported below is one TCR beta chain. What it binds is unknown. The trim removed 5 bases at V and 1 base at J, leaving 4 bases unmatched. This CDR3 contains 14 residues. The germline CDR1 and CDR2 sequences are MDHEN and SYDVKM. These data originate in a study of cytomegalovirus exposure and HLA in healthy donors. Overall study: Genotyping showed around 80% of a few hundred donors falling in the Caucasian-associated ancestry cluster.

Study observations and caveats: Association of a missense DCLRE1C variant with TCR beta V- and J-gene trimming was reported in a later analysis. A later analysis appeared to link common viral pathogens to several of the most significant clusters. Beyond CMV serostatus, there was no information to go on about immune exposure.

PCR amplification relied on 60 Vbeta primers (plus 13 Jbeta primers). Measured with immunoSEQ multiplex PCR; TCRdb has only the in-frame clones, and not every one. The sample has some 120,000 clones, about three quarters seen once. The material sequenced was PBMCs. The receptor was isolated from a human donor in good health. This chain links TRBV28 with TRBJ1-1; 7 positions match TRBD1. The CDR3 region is CASSQTGSNTEAFF. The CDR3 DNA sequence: TGTGCCAGCAGTCAGACAGGGTCGAACACTGAAGCTTTCTTT. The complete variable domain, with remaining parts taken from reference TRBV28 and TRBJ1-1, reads DVKVTQSSRYLVKRTGEKVFLECVQDMDHENMFWYRQDPGLGLRLIYFSYDVKMKEKGDIPEGYSVSREKKERFSLILESASTNQTSMYLCASSQTGSNTEAFFGQGTRLTVV.